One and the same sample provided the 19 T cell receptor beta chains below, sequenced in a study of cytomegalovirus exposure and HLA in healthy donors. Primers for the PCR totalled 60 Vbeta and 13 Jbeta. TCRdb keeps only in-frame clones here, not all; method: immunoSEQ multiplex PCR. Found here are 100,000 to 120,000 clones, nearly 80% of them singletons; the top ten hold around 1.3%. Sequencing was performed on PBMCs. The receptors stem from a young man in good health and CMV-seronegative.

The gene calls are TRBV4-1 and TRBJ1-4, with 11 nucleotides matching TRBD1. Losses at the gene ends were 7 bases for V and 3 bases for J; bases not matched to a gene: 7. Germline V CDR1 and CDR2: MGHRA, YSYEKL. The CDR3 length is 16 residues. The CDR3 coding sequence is TGCGCCAGCACCCGAGGGACAGGGGGAGCTAATGAAAAACTGTTTTTT. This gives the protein CASTRGTGGANEKLFF.

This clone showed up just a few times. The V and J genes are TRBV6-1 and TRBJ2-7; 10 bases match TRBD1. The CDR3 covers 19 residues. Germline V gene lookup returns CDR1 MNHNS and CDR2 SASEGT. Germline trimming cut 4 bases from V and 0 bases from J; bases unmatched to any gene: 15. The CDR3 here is CASSVYVGQGLQRSYEQYF. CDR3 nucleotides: TGTGCCAGCAGTGTATATGTGGGACAGGGGCTCCAACGCTCCTACGAGCAGTACTTC.

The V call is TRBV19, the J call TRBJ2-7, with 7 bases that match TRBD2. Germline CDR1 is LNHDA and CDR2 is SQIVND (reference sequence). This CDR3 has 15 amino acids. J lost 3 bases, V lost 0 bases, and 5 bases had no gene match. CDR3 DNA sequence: TGTGCCAGTAGTATAGAAGCAGCGGGGCTCTACGAGCAGTACTTC. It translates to CASSIEAAGLYEQYF.

The CDR3 DNA follows: TGTGCCAGCAGTCGAAGGGACAGGGCCTCTGAAGCTTTCTTT. This gives the protein CASSRRDRASEAFF. V usage is TRBV6-5 and J usage is TRBJ1-1; 9 nucleotides agree with TRBD1. The CDR3 spans 14 residues. From germline, CDR1 is MNHEY and CDR2 SVGAGI. V lost 5 bases and J lost 6; bases outside the gene matches: 7.

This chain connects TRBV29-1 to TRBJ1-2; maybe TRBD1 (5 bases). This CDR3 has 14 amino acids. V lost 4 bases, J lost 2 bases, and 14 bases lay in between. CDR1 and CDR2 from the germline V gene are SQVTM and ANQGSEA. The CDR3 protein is CSVGAGRANYGYTF. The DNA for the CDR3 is TGCAGCGTTGGGGCAGGGAGGGCCAACTATGGCTACACCTTC. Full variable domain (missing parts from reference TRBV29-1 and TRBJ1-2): SAVISQKPSRDICQRGTSLTIQCQVDSQVTMMFWYRQQPGQSLTLIATANQGSEATYESGFVIDKFPISRPNLTFSTLTVSNMSPEDSSIYLCSVGAGRANYGYTFGSGTRLTVV.

The CDR3 is CASSSGSYEQYF. CDR3 nucleotide sequence: TGTGCCAGCAGTAGCGGGAGCTACGAGCAGTACTTC. The rearrangement links TRBV6-6 to TRBJ2-5; 8 nucleotides agree with TRBD2. The J call is in doubt because the DNA end fits TRBJ2-7 better. This CDR3 region has 12 residues. The V gene's germline CDR1 is MNHNY and CDR2 SVGAGI (reference sequence).

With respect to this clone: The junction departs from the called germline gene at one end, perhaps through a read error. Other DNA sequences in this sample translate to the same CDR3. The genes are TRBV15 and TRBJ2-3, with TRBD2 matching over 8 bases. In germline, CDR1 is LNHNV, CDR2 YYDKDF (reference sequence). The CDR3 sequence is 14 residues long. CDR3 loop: CATSKRGSTDTQYF. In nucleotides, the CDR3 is TGTGCTACCAGCAAGCGGGGGAGCACAGATACGCAGTATTTT.

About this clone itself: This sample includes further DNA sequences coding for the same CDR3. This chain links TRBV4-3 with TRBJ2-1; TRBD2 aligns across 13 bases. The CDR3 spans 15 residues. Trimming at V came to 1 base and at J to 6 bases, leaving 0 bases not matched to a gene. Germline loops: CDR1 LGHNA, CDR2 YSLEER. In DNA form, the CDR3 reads TGCGCCAGCAGCCAAGGACTAGCGGGGGGCAATGAGCAGTTCTTC. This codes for CASSQGLAGGNEQFF.

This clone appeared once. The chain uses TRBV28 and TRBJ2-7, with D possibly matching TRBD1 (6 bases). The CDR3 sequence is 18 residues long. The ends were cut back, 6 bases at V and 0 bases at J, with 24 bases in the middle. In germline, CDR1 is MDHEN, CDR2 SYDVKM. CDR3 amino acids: CASSRDRFTRGGSYEQYF. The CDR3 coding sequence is TGTGCCAGCAGCCGAGACAGGTTTACTAGAGGAGGCTCCTACGAGCAGTACTTC.

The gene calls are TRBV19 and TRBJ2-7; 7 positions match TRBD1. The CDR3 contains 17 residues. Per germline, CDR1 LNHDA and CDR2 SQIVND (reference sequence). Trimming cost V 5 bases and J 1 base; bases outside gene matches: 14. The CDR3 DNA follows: TGTGCCAGTAGTGCGTTCCGTCGACAGGGCGGTTCCTACGAGCAGTACTTC. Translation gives CASSAFRRQGGSYEQYF.

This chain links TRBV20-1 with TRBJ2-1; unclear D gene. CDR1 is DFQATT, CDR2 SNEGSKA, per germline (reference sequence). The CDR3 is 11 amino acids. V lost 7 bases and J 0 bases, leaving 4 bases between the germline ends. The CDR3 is CSVYSYNEQFF. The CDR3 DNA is TGCAGTGTATACTCCTACAATGAGCAGTTCTTC.

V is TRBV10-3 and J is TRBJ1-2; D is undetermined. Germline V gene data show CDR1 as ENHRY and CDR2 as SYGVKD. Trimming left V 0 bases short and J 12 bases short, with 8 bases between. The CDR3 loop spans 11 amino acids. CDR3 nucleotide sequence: TGTGCCATCAGTGAGTCGTGGGAGCACACCTTC. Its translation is CAISESWEHTF.

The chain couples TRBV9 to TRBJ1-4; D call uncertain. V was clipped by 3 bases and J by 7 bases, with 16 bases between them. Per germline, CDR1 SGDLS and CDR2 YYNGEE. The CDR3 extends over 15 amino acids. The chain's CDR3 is CASSDTNGLSEKLFF. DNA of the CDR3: TGTGCCAGCAGCGACACTAATGGGTTAAGTGAAAAACTGTTTTTT.

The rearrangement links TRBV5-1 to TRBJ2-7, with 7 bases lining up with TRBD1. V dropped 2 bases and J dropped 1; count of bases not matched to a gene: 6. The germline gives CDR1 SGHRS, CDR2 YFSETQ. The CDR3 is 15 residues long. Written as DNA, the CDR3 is TGCGCCAGCAGCTTACAGGGGTTCGTTTCCTACGAGCAGTACTTC. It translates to CASSLQGFVSYEQYF.

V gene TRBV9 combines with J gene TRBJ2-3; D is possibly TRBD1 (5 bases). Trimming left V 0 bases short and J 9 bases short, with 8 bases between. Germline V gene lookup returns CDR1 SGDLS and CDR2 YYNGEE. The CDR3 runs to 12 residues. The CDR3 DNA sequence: TGTGCCAGCAGCGTAGCAGGGAACACGCAGTATTTT. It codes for CASSVAGNTQYF.

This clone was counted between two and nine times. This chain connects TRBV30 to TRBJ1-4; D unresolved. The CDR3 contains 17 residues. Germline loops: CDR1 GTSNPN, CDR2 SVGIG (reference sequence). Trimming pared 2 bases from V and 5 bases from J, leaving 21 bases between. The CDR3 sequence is CAWSTGISPGLNEKLFF. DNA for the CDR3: TGTGCCTGGAGTACGGGGATCTCCCCCGGGCTAAATGAAAAACTGTTTTTT.

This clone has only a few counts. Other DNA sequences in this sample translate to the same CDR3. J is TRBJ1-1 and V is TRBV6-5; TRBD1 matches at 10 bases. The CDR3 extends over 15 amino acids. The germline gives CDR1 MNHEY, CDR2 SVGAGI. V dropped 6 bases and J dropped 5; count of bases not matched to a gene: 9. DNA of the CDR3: TGTGCCAGCAGCCCACGGGACAGGGGAAATACTGAAGCTTTCTTT. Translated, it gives CASSPRDRGNTEAFF.

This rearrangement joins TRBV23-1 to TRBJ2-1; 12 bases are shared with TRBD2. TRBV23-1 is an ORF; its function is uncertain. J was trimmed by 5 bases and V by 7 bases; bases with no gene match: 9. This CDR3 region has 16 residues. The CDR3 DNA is TGCGCCAGCAACTCCCGACTAGCGGGAGCCCACAATGAGCAGTTCTTC. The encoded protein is CASNSRLAGAHNEQFF.

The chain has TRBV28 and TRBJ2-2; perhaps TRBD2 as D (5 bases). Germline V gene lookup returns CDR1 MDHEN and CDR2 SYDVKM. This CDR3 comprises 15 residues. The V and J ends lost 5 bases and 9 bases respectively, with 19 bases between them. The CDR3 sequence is CASSPRGSRPRELFF. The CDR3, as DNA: TGTGCCAGCAGTCCCCGGGGTTCCCGGCCAAGGGAGCTGTTTTTT.